One sample yielded the 27 T cell receptor beta chains listed below, sequenced in a study of cytomegalovirus exposure and HLA in healthy donors (TCRdb year 2017). Receptors were amplified or captured by the immunoSEQ multiplex PCR assay. For the multiplex PCR, a mixture combining 60 forward primers for TCR Vbeta segments and 13 reverse primers for TCR Jbeta segments was used. As stored in TCRdb, this immuneACCESS dataset retains in-frame rearrangements with V and J assigned. A fraction of the clones does not appear; measured against another copy, unresolved V genes explain less than half of the discrepancy, and the remainder lacks a known reason. Within this sample are around 200,000 clones, with over 80% of them counted one time only. The ten most abundant clones make up over 1.5% of the sample. The material sequenced was PBMCs. These receptors were obtained from a man aged 45-65 years in good health and CMV-seronegative.

This clone showed up just a few times. This sequence joins TRBV18 and TRBJ2-2; the D gene is possibly TRBD2 (5 bases). This CDR3 comprises 15 residues. CDR1 is KGHSH, CDR2 LQKENI, per germline. Trimming cost V 0 bases and J 6 bases, with 11 bases left between them. The DNA for the CDR3 is TGTGCCAGCTCACCACCTCCCCTAGCCGCCGGGGAGCTGTTTTTT. Its translation is CASSPPPLAAGELFF.

The rearrangement links TRBV10-3 to TRBJ2-1; 7 positions match TRBD2. The junction had 15 bases not matched to a gene; V was cut back by 10 bases and J by 0 bases. Germline assignment: CDR1 ENHRY and CDR2 SYGVKD. The CDR3 runs to 17 residues. CDR3 region: CATHAADGGSSYNEQFF. The CDR3 nucleotides read TGTGCCACCCACGCGGCGGATGGCGGGAGCTCCTACAATGAGCAGTTCTTC.

V gene TRBV7-2 combines with J gene TRBJ2-3; 7 bases are a match to TRBD1. The trim removed 5 bases at V and 5 bases at J, leaving 10 bases unmatched. This CDR3 region has 15 residues. Germline V gene sequence: CDR1 SGHTA, CDR2 FQGNSA. CDR3 DNA: TGTGCCAGCAGCCGCCCACAGGGGTTGGGAGATACGCAGTATTTT. It translates to CASSRPQGLGDTQYF. The whole variable domain, filled in from reference TRBV7-2 and TRBJ2-3, reads GAGVSQSPSNKVTEKGKDVELRCDPISGHTALYWYRQSLGQGLEFLIYFQGNSAPDKSGLPSDRFSAERTGGSVSTLTIQRTQQEDSAVYLCASSRPQGLGDTQYFGPGTRLTVL.

The V and J genes are TRBV29-1 and TRBJ2-1; 16 bases are a match to TRBD2. The CDR3 extends over 17 amino acids. CDR1 is SQVTM, CDR2 ANQGSEA, per germline. Trimming cost V 4 bases and J 10 bases; bases outside gene matches: 13. CDR3 sequence: CSVVGLKGLAGGQEQFF. The CDR3 coding sequence is TGCAGCGTTGTTGGCCTTAAGGGACTAGCGGGAGGGCAGGAGCAGTTCTTC.

This chain connects TRBV30 to TRBJ2-7, with 10 bases aligning to TRBD2. V was pared by 3 bases and J by 4 bases, with 6 bases of the junction left unmatched. This CDR3 is built from 14 residues. Germline V CDR1 and CDR2: GTSNPN, SVGIG (reference sequence). The CDR3 is CAWSTSSGRYEQYF. The CDR3 nucleotides read TGTGCCTGGAGCACCAGTAGCGGGAGGTACGAGCAGTACTTC. The whole variable domain, filled in from reference TRBV30 and TRBJ2-7, reads SQTIHQWPATLVQPVGSPLSLECTVEGTSNPNLYWYRQAAGRGLQLLFYSVGIGQISSEVPQNLSASRPQDRQFILSSKKLLLSDSGFYLCAWSTSSGRYEQYFGPGTRLTVT.

This chain links TRBV28 with TRBJ1-5, with a tentative D call TRBD1 (5 bases). Germline V lookup: CDR1 MDHEN, CDR2 SYDVKM. The V end was cut by 7 bases, the J end by 6 bases, with 13 bases between. The CDR3 length is 13 residues. The CDR3 sequence is CASMIQVGQPQHF. CDR3 bases: TGTGCCAGCATGATACAGGTGGGTCAGCCCCAGCATTTT.

A remark on this clone: Germline is not matched at one junction end, which may reflect a read error. This chain uses TRBV18 with TRBJ2-7; TRBD1 matches 8 bases. The CDR3 has 15 amino acids. The germline gives CDR1 KGHSH, CDR2 LQKENI. CDR3 sequence: CASSPQGVNGYEQYF. Written as DNA, the CDR3 is TGTGCCAGCTCTCCACAGGGGGTGAATGGCTACGAGCAGTACTTC.

J is TRBJ1-1 and V is TRBV11-1, with 7 bases lining up with TRBD1. CDR1 is SGHAT and CDR2 is FQDESV in the germline V gene (reference sequence). V lost 5 bases and J lost 1; bases outside the gene matches: 1. The CDR3 has 13 residues. CDR3 in DNA: TGTGCCAGCAGCGGGACAGAGAACACTGAAGCTTTCTTT. It encodes CASSGTENTEAFF.

The rearrangement links TRBV5-4 to TRBJ2-1; a weak D match, TRBD2 (5 bases). This CDR3 has 15 amino acids. V dropped 6 bases and J dropped 0 bases, with 13 bases sitting between them. Germline V gene lookup returns CDR1 SGHNT and CDR2 YYREEE (reference sequence). This chain's CDR3 is CASTASQYSYNEQFF. In nucleotides, the CDR3 is TGTGCCAGCACGGCTAGCCAATACTCCTACAATGAGCAGTTCTTC.

This clone was counted once. V and J are TRBV5-1 and TRBJ2-1; TRBD2 matches at 9 bases. Germline CDR1 reads SGHRS; CDR2 reads YFSETQ. This CDR3 is built from 18 residues. V lost 4 bases to trimming and J lost 0 bases; unmatched junction nucleotides: 11. The CDR3 DNA is TGCGCCAGCAGCAGCGCAGGGACTAGCACGAGCTCCTACAATGAGCAGTTCTTC. It yields the protein CASSSAGTSTSSYNEQFF.

The chain recombines TRBV5-6 with TRBJ2-2; TRBD1 agrees at 9 bases. Germline V lookup: CDR1 SGHDT, CDR2 YYEEEE. The CDR3 covers 15 residues. Trimming removed 5 bases from V and 5 bases from J; junction bases left unmatched: 7. This chain's CDR3 is CASSWDRVSTGELFF. The CDR3 DNA reads as TGTGCCAGCAGTTGGGACAGGGTTAGTACCGGGGAGCTGTTTTTT.

The gene calls are TRBV6-5 and TRBJ2-4; 9 bases map to TRBD1. With 4 bases clipped from V and 0 bases from J, the junction kept 4 bases outside the gene matches. Per the germline V gene, CDR1 is MNHEY and CDR2 is SVGAGI. There are 16 residues in the CDR3. The CDR3 sequence: CASSSQGAQAKNIQYF. The CDR3 DNA is TGTGCCAGCAGTTCACAGGGGGCACAAGCCAAAAACATTCAGTACTTC.

This rearrangement joins TRBV27 to TRBJ2-1, with TRBD2 identical over 10 bases. This CDR3 is built from 16 residues. V was pared by 4 bases and J by 1 base, with 4 bases of the junction left unmatched. CDR1 and CDR2 from the germline V gene are MNHEY and SMNVEV (reference sequence). This CDR3 reads CASSSRLAGSYNEQFF. CDR3 sequence (DNA): TGTGCCAGCAGTTCACGACTAGCGGGTTCCTACAATGAGCAGTTCTTC.

This clone appeared once. The CDR3 DNA reads as TGTGCCAGCAGCCCCGGACAGCTCCTGGAGCAGTACTTC. It is translated as CASSPGQLLEQYF. The chain joins TRBV7-2 to TRBJ2-7; maybe TRBD1 (6 bases). CDR1 is SGHTA and CDR2 is FQGNSA in the germline V gene. The CDR3 is made up of 13 amino acids. V lost 5 bases to trimming and J lost 7 bases, with 15 bases between them. The full variable domain, completed using reference TRBV7-2 and TRBJ2-7, is GAGVSQSPSNKVTEKGKDVELRCDPISGHTALYWYRQSLGQGLEFLIYFQGNSAPDKSGLPSDRFSAERTGGSVSTLTIQRTQQEDSAVYLCASSPGQLLEQYFGPGTRLTVT.

This chain joins TRBV7-2 and TRBJ1-1; no firm D call. CDR3 length equals 13 residues. The ends were cut back, 5 bases at V and 3 bases at J, with 10 bases in the middle. CDR1 and CDR2 (germline): SGHTA, FQGNSA. CDR3 sequence reads: CASSAQVDTEAFF. In DNA, the CDR3 is TGTGCCAGCAGCGCCCAGGTTGACACTGAAGCTTTCTTT. The full variable domain, in which reference TRBV7-2 and TRBJ1-1 provide the parts outside the CDR3, is GAGVSQSPSNKVTEKGKDVELRCDPISGHTALYWYRQSLGQGLEFLIYFQGNSAPDKSGLPSDRFSAERTGGSVSTLTIQRTQQEDSAVYLCASSAQVDTEAFFGQGTRLTVV.

This clone was detected once. The J gene is TRBJ2-7, the V gene TRBV9; TRBD1 is a possible D gene (6 bases). Germline V gene lookup returns CDR1 SGDLS and CDR2 YYNGEE. The V and J ends lost 9 bases and 4 bases respectively, with 17 bases between them. CDR3 size: 13 residues. The CDR3 here is CANPPRTEYEQYF. For the CDR3, the DNA is TGTGCCAACCCACCTAGGACAGAATACGAGCAGTACTTC.

This chain joins TRBV6-5 and TRBJ2-1; 11 nucleotides align to TRBD2. The CDR3 runs 15 residues. The trim removed 6 bases at V and 5 bases at J, leaving 6 bases unmatched. CDR1 MNHEY and CDR2 SVGAGI come from the germline V gene. The CDR3 is CASRLAGGLNNEQFF. CDR3 nucleotides: TGTGCCAGCAGATTAGCGGGAGGGCTGAACAATGAGCAGTTCTTC.

The chain joins TRBV7-2 to TRBJ2-3; D not certain. Germline V gene data show CDR1 as SGHTA and CDR2 as FQGNSA. V shed 1 base and J shed 6 bases, with 17 bases lying between them. The CDR3 covers 16 residues. Here the CDR3 DNA reads TGTGCCAGCAGCTTAGGGATGTTTGGGCCTGGGGATACGCAGTATTTT. Its protein is CASSLGMFGPGDTQYF.

The V call is TRBV18, the J call TRBJ2-7, with D tentatively TRBD1 (6 bases). Germline CDR1 reads KGHSH; CDR2 reads LQKENI. This CDR3 spans 12 amino acids. V was shortened by 6 bases and J by 6 bases, with 12 bases between the two germline ends. CDR3 DNA: TGTGCCAGCTCCCGACCGGACAGCGAGCAGTACTTC. Translated, it gives CASSRPDSEQYF.

The CDR3 is CASSPTLLGTGVRNTEAFF. DNA for the CDR3: TGTGCCAGCAGTCCGACACTTCTAGGGACAGGGGTACGGAACACTGAAGCTTTCTTT. The chain couples TRBV5-6 to TRBJ1-1; 10 bases line up with TRBD1. V was clipped by 5 bases and J by 1 base; unmatched bases: 17. This CDR3 has 19 amino acids. The V gene's germline CDR1 is SGHDT and CDR2 YYEEEE.

J is TRBJ1-2 and V is TRBV5-5; TRBD1 matches at 7 bases. With 3 bases clipped from V and 8 bases from J, the junction kept 13 bases outside the gene matches. The CDR3 loop spans 15 amino acids. Germline assignment: CDR1 SGHKS and CDR2 YYEKEE (reference sequence). CDR3 sequence: CASSSLTGPSEGYTF. The DNA for the CDR3 is TGTGCCAGCAGCTCCTTGACAGGGCCTTCGGAGGGCTACACCTTC.

This rearrangement joins TRBV6-5 to TRBJ2-5, with 11 bases fitting TRBD1. The CDR3 is 15 residues long. V trimming: 6 bases; J trimming: 3 bases; junction bases outside the gene matches: 6. Germline V gene sequence: CDR1 MNHEY, CDR2 SVGAGI. The CDR3 DNA follows: TGTGCCAGCAGGAAGGACAGGGGGCGGGAAGAGACCCAGTACTTC. Translated: CASRKDRGREETQYF.

As DNA, the CDR3 is TGCGCCAGCAGCTTGGCCGGGGGATCAGGGCAGCCCCAGCATTTT. It yields the protein CASSLAGGSGQPQHF. V and J are TRBV5-1 and TRBJ1-5; a weak D match, TRBD1 (5 bases). Per the germline V gene, CDR1 is SGHRS and CDR2 is YFSETQ. The V and J ends lost 0 bases and 7 bases respectively, with 14 bases between them. The CDR3 covers 15 residues.

This chain connects TRBV5-1 to TRBJ1-2; 8 bases match TRBD1. J lost 1 base, V lost 4 bases, and 3 bases had no gene match. Per the germline V gene, CDR1 is SGHRS and CDR2 is YFSETQ. This CDR3 contains 14 residues. The CDR3 loop reads CASSLTGVNYGYTF. DNA for the CDR3: TGCGCCAGCAGCCTGACAGGGGTTAACTATGGCTACACCTTC.

The gene calls are TRBV5-1 and TRBJ1-5; 8 bases align to TRBD1. V dropped 5 bases and J dropped 4; count of bases not matched to a gene: 8. Germline CDR1 and CDR2: SGHRS and YFSETQ. The CDR3 covers 15 residues. CDR3 region: CASSFGQGENQPQHF. In DNA, the CDR3 is TGCGCCAGCAGTTTCGGACAGGGAGAGAATCAGCCCCAGCATTTT.

The V and J genes are TRBV27 and TRBJ1-2; D possibly corresponds to TRBD1 (6 bases). Trimming took off 4 bases at V and 5 bases at J, with 14 bases between the two ends. The CDR3 is 14 residues long. Looked up from germline, CDR1 is MNHEY and CDR2 is SMNVEV (reference sequence). CDR3 coding DNA: TGTGCCAGCAGTTCACCGGGACAAGTTTATGGCTACACCTTC. It is translated as CASSSPGQVYGYTF.

V usage is TRBV7-9 and J usage is TRBJ2-7; D unresolved. The V gene's germline CDR1 is SEHNR and CDR2 FQNEAQ (reference sequence). CDR3 size: 12 residues. With 5 bases removed from V and 5 bases from J, the gap between germline ends came to 10 bases. The CDR3 here is CASSKEINEQYF. Here the CDR3 DNA reads TGTGCCAGCAGCAAAGAGATTAACGAGCAGTACTTC.